These 10 T cell receptor beta chains were sequenced from one sample in a study of blood T cell repertoires in COVID-19. Clones were read by immunoSEQ multiplex PCR, and TCRdb kept only the in-frame ones, dropping some. The sample comprises about 160,000 clones, over 80% of which are singletons, and roughly 4.4% rests with the top ten. Sequencing was performed on peripheral blood. The receptors were sampled from a woman in her forties or fifties with acute or convalescent COVID-19.

This rearrangement joins TRBV4-2 to TRBJ2-3, with 11 bases lining up with TRBD2. The CDR3 extends over 15 amino acids. J was trimmed by 3 bases and V by 5 bases; bases with no gene match: 4. In germline, CDR1 is LGHNA, CDR2 YNFKEQ. In nucleotides, the CDR3 is TGTGCCAGCAGCATTAGCGGGGGGGCAACAGATACGCAGTATTTT. Translated, it gives CASSISGGATDTQYF.

The chain joins TRBV12-3 or TRBV12-4 to TRBJ1-2; no firm D call. The CDR3 extends over 13 amino acids. V gave up 5 bases and J gave up 5 bases, with 12 bases separating them. The CDR3: CASSPMGAYGYTF. CDR3 in DNA: TGTGCCAGCAGTCCTATGGGAGCTTATGGCTACACCTTC.

Comments on this clone: The junction departs from the called germline gene at one end, perhaps through a read error. The chain joins TRBV15 to TRBJ1-1; D not certain. Germline loops: CDR1 LNHNV, CDR2 YYDKDF (reference sequence). The CDR3 runs to 13 residues. Here the CDR3 DNA reads TGTGCCACCAGCAGACCTCTAAACAGTGAAGCTTTCTTT. Amino acids: CATSRPLNSEAFF.

The chain combines TRBV19 with TRBJ1-1, with D unclear. CDR3 length: 14 amino acids. Trimming took 6 bases from V and 1 from J, leaving 12 bases between them. Germline CDR1 LNHDA, CDR2 SQIVND (reference sequence). CDR3 amino acids: CASRREHKNTEAFF. The CDR3 region has the DNA TGTGCCAGTAGGCGGGAACATAAGAACACTGAAGCTTTCTTT.

The V and J genes are TRBV5-4 and TRBJ2-1, with 10 bases matching TRBD2. The ends lost 5 bases at V and 5 bases at J; junction bases unmatched: 1. Germline values: CDR1 SGHNT, CDR2 YYREEE (reference sequence). This CDR3 has 13 amino acids. Written as DNA, the CDR3 is TGTGCCAGCAGTACTAGCGGGGACAATGAGCAGTTCTTC. It translates to CASSTSGDNEQFF.

CDR3 protein: CASSPDRADFYGYTF. The CDR3 nucleotides are TGTGCCAGCTCACCCGACAGGGCGGACTTCTATGGCTACACCTTC. The genes are TRBV18 and TRBJ1-2; 7 nucleotides agree with TRBD1. CDR1 is KGHSH and CDR2 is LQKENI in the germline V gene. V was clipped by 3 bases and J by 4 bases; unmatched bases: 8. The CDR3 runs 15 residues.

The chain employs TRBV3-1 (or the pseudogene TRBV3-2) and TRBJ2-3, with 9 bases that match TRBD2. CDR1 and CDR2 (germline): LGHDT, YNNKEL (reference sequence). The CDR3 length is 20 residues. V was clipped by 3 bases and J by 5 bases; unmatched bases: 21. The CDR3 loop reads CASSHIARGFMGAGGDTQYF. The CDR3 DNA is TGTGCCAGCAGCCACATCGCCAGGGGTTTTATGGGAGCGGGAGGAGATACGCAGTATTTT.

The chain's CDR3 is CASGSGRMPDTQYF. In DNA, the CDR3 is TGCGCCAGCGGTAGCGGGCGGATGCCAGATACGCAGTATTTT. V is TRBV10-1 and J is TRBJ2-3; 7 positions agree with TRBD2. Trimming removed 8 bases from V and 4 bases from J; junction bases left unmatched: 9. CDR1 and CDR2 from the germline V gene are WNHNN and SYGVQD (reference sequence). This CDR3 comprises 14 residues.

The table lists this clone with a count of one. The chain is built from TRBV10-3 and TRBJ1-5; the D is unclear. The V gene lost 2 bases and the J gene lost 0 bases, with 8 bases spanning the gap. Germline lookup yields CDR1 ENHRY and CDR2 SYGVKD. The CDR3 loop spans 15 amino acids. The CDR3 region is CAISEEGVSNQPQHF. In DNA form, the CDR3 reads TGTGCCATCAGTGAGGAGGGAGTTAGCAATCAGCCCCAGCATTTT.

The chain is built from TRBV20-1 and TRBJ2-3; 8 bases agree with TRBD1. The junction had 13 bases not matched to a gene; V was cut back by 3 bases and J by 2 bases. The germline V gene encodes CDR1 DFQATT and CDR2 SNEGSKA (reference sequence). The CDR3 runs to 17 residues. The CDR3 loop reads CSASGGTGDLITDTQYF. In DNA form, the CDR3 reads TGCAGTGCTAGTGGGGGGACAGGTGACCTTATCACAGATACGCAGTATTTT.